This T cell receptor beta chain was profiled in a study of T cell responses to AZD1222 COVID-19 vaccine. V was trimmed by 4 bases and J by 2 bases, leaving 16 bases between them. CDR1 is SGHDT, CDR2 YYEEEE, per germline. This CDR3 has 17 residues. Here immunoSEQ multiplex PCR was the method, and the copy in TCRdb shows in-frame clones only, minus some. This repertoire shows 85,000 to 120,000 clones, 86% found once; its top ten account for around 5%. The chain links TRBV5-6 to TRBJ1-6; D call uncertain. The clonotype originates from an adult in good health. Sequences were derived from peripheral blood, sampled on day 0 of AZD1222 vaccination. The CDR3 region has the DNA TGTGCCAGCAGCATCAGACCCTCCGGTGCCTATAATTCACCCCTCCACTTT. As protein: CASSIRPSGAYNSPLHF.